The TCR beta chain described here comes from a study of CD8+CD57+ T cells in acquired aplastic anemia. Turning to the study itself: Each DNA sample taken from sorted CD4+ and CD8+ cells came to about 3.2 ug on average. CD4+ cells from healthy donors averaged roughly 10 million reads.

Whole-study results and caveats: Patients and controls shared approximately 30 CD8+ CDR3 sequences, highly expressed in patients. Controls did not differ significantly from patients in CD8+ Simpson's diversity.

Trimming took 1 base from V and 6 from J, leaving 16 bases between them. Per the germline V gene, CDR1 is SGHRS and CDR2 is YFSETQ. This CDR3 is built from 15 residues. At least ten counts were recorded for this clonotype. The antigen remains undetermined. TCR beta VDJ combinations and CDR3 sequences were profiled from genomic DNA. In TCRdb, the reads were re-called with MiXCR into one record per CDR3 protein. This sample has about 160,000 distinct CDR3 sequences, with just under 45% found just once. This receptor was obtained from a human donor in good health. The chain carries TRBV5-1 and TRBJ1-1, with a weak D call TRBD1 (5 bases). Material for sequencing was sorted CD4+, CD8+, or CD8+CD57+ T cells (not recorded which) from PBMCs. The CDR3 protein is CASSLRGSSGAEAFF. The CDR3 nucleotides read TGCGCCAGCAGCTTGCGGGGCAGTAGCGGCGCTGAAGCTTTCTTT.